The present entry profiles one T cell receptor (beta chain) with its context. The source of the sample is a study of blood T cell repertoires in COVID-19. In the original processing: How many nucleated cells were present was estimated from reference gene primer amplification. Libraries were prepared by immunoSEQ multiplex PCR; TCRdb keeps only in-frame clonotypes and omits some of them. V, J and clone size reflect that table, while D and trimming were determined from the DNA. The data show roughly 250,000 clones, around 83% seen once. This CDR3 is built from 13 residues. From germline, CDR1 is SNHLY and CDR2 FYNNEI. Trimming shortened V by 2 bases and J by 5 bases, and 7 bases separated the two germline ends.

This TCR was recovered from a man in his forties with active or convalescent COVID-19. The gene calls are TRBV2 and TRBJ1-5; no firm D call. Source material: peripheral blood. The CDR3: CASSEYRDQPQHF. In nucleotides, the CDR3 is TGTGCCAGCAGTGAATATCGAGATCAGCCCCAGCATTTT.